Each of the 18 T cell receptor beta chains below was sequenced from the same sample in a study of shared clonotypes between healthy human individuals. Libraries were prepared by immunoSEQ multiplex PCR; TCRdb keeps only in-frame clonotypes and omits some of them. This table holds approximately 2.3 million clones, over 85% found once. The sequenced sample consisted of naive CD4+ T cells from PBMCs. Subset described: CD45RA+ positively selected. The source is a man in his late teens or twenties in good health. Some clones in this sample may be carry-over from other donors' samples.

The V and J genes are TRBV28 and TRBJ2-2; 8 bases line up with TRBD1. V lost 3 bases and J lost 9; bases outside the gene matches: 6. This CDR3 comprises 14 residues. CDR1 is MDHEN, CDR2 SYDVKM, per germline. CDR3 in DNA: TGTGCCAGCAGTTTGGGACAGGCCGTCAGGGAGCTGTTTTTT. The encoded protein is CASSLGQAVRELFF.

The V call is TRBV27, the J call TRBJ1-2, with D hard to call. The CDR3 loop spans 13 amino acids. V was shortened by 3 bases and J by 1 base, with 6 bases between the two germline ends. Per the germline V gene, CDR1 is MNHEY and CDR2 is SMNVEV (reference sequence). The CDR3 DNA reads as TGTGCCAGCAGTTTCAACCTTAACTATGGCTACACCTTC. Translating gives CASSFNLNYGYTF.

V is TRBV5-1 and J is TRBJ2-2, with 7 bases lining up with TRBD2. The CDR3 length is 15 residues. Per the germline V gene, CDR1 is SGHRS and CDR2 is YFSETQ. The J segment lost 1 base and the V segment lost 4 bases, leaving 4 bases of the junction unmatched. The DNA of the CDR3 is TGCGCCAGCAGCCAGCCGGGAGGGAACACCGGGGAGCTGTTTTTT. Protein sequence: CASSQPGGNTGELFF.

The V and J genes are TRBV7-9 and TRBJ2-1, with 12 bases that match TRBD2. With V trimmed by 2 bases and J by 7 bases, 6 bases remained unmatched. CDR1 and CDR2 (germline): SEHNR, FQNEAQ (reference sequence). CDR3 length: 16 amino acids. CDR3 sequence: CASSLPSGRAMNEQFF. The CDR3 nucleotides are TGTGCCAGCAGCTTACCTAGCGGGAGGGCCATGAATGAGCAGTTCTTC.

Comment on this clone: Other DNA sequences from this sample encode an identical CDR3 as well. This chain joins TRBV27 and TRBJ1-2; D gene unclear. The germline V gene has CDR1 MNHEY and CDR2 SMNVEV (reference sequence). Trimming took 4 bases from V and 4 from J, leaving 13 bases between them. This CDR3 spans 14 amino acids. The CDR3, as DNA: TGTGCCAGCAGTTCAGGTCGCGGAACCTATGGCTACACCTTC. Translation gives CASSSGRGTYGYTF.

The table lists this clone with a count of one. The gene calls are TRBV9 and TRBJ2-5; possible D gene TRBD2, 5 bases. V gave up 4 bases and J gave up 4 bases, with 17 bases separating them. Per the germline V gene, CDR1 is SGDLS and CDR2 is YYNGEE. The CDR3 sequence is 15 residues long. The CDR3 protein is CASSITAQEVETQYF. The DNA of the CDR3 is TGTGCCAGCAGCATAACAGCCCAGGAGGTAGAGACCCAGTACTTC.

The CDR3 sequence is CASSPTWKGDGYTF. The CDR3 DNA reads as TGTGCCAGCAGCCCAACATGGAAGGGGGATGGCTACACCTTC. V gene TRBV7-9 combines with J gene TRBJ1-2, with D possibly TRBD1 on 6 matching bases. Germline assignment: CDR1 SEHNR and CDR2 FQNEAQ (reference sequence). There are 14 residues in the CDR3. Trimming pared 5 bases from V and 6 bases from J, leaving 16 bases between.

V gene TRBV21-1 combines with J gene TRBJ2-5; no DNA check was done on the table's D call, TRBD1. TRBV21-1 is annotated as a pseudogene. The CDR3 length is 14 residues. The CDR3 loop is CASCGTGIGETQYF. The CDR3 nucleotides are TGTGCCAGCTGTGGCACAGGGATCGGAGAGACCCAGTACTTC.

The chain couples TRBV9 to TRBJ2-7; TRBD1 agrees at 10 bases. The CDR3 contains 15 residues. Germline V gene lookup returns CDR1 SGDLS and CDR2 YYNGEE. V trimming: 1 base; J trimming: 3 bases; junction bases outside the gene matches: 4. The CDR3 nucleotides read TGTGCCAGCAGCGTAATGGGACAGGGGAACTACGAGCAGTACTTC. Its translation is CASSVMGQGNYEQYF.

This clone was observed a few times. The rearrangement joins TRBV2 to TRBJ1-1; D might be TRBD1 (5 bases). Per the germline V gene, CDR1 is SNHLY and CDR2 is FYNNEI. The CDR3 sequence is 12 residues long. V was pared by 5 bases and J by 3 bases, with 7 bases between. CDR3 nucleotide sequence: TGTGCCAGCAGTCAGGGAGACACTGAAGCTTTCTTT. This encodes CASSQGDTEAFF.

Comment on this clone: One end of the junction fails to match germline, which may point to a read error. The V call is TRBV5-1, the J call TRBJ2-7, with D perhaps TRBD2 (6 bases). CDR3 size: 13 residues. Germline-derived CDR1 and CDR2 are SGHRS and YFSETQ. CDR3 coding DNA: TGCGCCAGCGGCTTAGCGGTCCTTTCCGAGCAGTACTTC. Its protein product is CASGLAVLSEQYF.

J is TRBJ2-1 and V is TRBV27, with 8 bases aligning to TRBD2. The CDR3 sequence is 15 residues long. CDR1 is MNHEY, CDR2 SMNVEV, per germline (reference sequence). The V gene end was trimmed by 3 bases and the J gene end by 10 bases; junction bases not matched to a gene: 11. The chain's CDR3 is CASSFRGPLAGEQFF. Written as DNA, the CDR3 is TGTGCCAGCAGTTTCAGGGGCCCCTTAGCGGGGGAGCAGTTCTTC.

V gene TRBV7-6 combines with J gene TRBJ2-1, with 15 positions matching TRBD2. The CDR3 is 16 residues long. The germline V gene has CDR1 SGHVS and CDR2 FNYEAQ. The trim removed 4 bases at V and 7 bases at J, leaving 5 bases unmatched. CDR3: CASSSPGTSGGNEQFF. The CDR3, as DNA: TGTGCCAGCAGCTCACCCGGGACTAGCGGGGGGAATGAGCAGTTCTTC.

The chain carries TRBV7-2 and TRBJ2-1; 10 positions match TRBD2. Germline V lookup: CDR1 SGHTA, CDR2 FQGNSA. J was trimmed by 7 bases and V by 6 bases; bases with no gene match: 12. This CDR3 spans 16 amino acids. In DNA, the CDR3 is TGTGCCAGCAGACCGCCCCCGGGGACTAGCGTGAATGAGCAGTTCTTC. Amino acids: CASRPPPGTSVNEQFF.

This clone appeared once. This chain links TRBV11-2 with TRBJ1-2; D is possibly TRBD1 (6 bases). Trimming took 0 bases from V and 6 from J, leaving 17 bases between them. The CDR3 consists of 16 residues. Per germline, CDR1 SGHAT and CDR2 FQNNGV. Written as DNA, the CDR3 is TGTGCCAGCAGCTTAGAAATGGCCCGACAGGCTCATGGCTACACCTTC. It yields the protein CASSLEMARQAHGYTF.

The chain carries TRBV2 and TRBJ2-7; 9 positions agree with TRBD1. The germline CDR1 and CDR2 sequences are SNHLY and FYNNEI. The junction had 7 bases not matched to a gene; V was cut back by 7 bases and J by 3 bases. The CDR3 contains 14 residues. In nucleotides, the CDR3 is TGTGCCAGCAAAAAGGGACAGGGTGGCTACGAGCAGTACTTC. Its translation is CASKKGQGGYEQYF. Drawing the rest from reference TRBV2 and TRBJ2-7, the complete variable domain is EPEVTQTPSHQVTQMGQEVILRCVPISNHLYFYWYRQILGQKVEFLVSFYNNEISEKSEIFDDQFSVERPDGSNFTLKIRSTKLEDSAMYFCASKKGQGGYEQYFGPGTRLTVT.

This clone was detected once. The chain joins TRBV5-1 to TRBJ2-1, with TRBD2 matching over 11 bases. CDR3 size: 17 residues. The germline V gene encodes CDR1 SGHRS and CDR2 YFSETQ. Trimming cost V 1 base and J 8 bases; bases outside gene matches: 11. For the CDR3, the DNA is TGCGCCAGCAGCTTGTGGGCTAGCGGGAGGACGTTCGATGAGCAGTTCTTC. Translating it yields CASSLWASGRTFDEQFF.

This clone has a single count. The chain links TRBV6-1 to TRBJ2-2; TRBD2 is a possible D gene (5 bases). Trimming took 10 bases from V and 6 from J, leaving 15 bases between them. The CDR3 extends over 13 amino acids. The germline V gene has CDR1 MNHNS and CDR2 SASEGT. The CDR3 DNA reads TGTGCCACCAGACTATTCGACGCCGGGGAGCTGTTTTTT. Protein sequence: CATRLFDAGELFF.